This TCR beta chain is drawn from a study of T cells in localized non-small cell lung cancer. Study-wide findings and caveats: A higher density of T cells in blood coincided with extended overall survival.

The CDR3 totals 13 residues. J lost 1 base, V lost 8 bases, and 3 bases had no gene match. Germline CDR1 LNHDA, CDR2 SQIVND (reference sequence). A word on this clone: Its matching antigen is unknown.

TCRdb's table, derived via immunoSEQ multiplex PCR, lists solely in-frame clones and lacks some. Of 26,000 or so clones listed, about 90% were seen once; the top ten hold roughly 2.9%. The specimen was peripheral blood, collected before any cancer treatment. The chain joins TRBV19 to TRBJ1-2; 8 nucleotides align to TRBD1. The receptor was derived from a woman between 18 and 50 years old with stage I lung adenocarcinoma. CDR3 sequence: CASSTGVNYGYTF. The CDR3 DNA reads TGTGCCAGTTCGACAGGGGTTAACTATGGCTACACCTTC.